This entry is about one T cell receptor beta chain. Its specificity is unknown. This specimen comes from a study of metastatic and nonmetastatic thyroid tumors. Looking at the study overall: Both malignant and benign thyroid patients supplied peripheral blood and tumor or nodule tissue samples, across which the repertoires of these patients were then compared. General study results and limits: Within blood and tumor, benign nodules reportedly had significantly lower TCR beta diversity than malignant thyroid tumors did.

With MiXCR, TCRdb reprocessed the PCR reads. The repertoire holds some 42,000 clones, with about 26% as singletons. No treatment had been given to any patient before thyroid surgery. J was trimmed by 3 bases and V by 7 bases; bases with no gene match: 9. This CDR3 comprises 14 residues. The germline V gene encodes CDR1 MNHNS and CDR2 SASEGT. The rearrangement joins TRBV6-1 to TRBJ2-7, with 7 nucleotides matching TRBD2. Sequencing used blood. This receptor was identified in a male donor with papillary thyroid cancer or a benign thyroid nodule (not recorded which). Some clones in this sample may be carry-over from other donors' samples. The CDR3, as DNA: TGTGCCAGCACCGCTAGCGGCTCTTTCTACGAGCAGTACTTC. Translation: CASTASGSFYEQYF.